This T cell receptor (beta chain) was profiled in a study of cytomegalovirus exposure and HLA in healthy donors. Trimming shortened V by 2 bases and J by 8 bases, and 12 bases separated the two germline ends. Germline lookup yields CDR1 ENHRY and CDR2 SYGVKD. The CDR3 spans 14 residues. The sample holds one count of this clone. Here immunoSEQ multiplex PCR was the method, and the copy in TCRdb shows in-frame clones only, minus some. The profile shows approximately 200,000 clones, 84% of them singletons. The TCR originated in a man aged 18 to 30 in good health and CMV-seropositive. This sequence joins TRBV10-3 and TRBJ1-4; TRBD1 might be the D (5 bases). Sequenced material: PBMCs. CDR3 sequence: CAISEGRGQEKLFF. CDR3 bases: TGTGCCATCAGTGAGGGTAGGGGCCAAGAAAAACTGTTTTTT.